The 13 T cell receptor beta chains in this list originate from one sample, sequenced in a study of T cell repertoires in cytomegalovirus infection. TCRdb used MiXCR to reprocess the reads, holding one entry per CDR3 protein. The repertoire includes about 280,000 distinct CDR3 sequences, around 20% of them detected once, and roughly a fifth sits in the top ten. Antigen specificity for these receptors is unknown. The sequencing used cultured PBMCs, collected from culture after CMV antigen stimulation. The receptor source for this set is a human donor in good health (CMV status not recorded). Some clones in this sample may be carry-over from other donors' samples.

This clonotype was seen a single time. A read error may be the cause here, since a much bigger clone is one base away. The rearrangement joins TRBV7-2 to TRBJ1-2; a possible D gene is TRBD1 (5 bases). CDR1 and CDR2 from the germline V gene are SGHTA and FQGNSA. This CDR3 has 13 amino acids. CDR3 DNA sequence: TGTGCCAGGAGCTGGGACGGGGACTATGGCTACACCTTC. As protein: CARSWDGDYGYTF.

The genes are TRBV7-2 and TRBJ2-7; TRBD2 matches 8 bases. Germline loops: CDR1 SGHTA, CDR2 FQGNSA. There are 15 residues in the CDR3. With V trimmed by 1 base and J by 5 bases, 7 bases remained unmatched. The CDR3 region is CASSLGLAGVNEQYF. CDR3 DNA sequence: TGTGCCAGCAGCTTAGGTCTAGCGGGTGTAAACGAGCAGTACTTC.

The chain joins TRBV20-1 to TRBJ2-7; D not certain. V lost 0 bases to trimming and J lost 2 bases, with 11 bases between them. Germline CDR1 reads DFQATT; CDR2 reads SNEGSKA (reference sequence). This CDR3 contains 14 residues. CDR3 residues: CSARDPSPPYEQYV. As DNA, the CDR3 is TGCAGTGCTAGAGATCCCAGTCCTCCCTACGAGCAGTACGTC.

This clonotype appeared a single time. A much larger clone is a single base away; this may be a read error. V is TRBV7-2 and J is TRBJ1-1; D unresolved. There are 12 residues in the CDR3. The ends were cut back, 2 bases at V and 6 bases at J, with 7 bases in the middle. The germline V gene encodes CDR1 SGHTA and CDR2 FQGNSA. The CDR3 is CASSLMGSEAFF. In nucleotides, the CDR3 is TGTGCCAGCAGCTTAATGGGTTCTGAAGCTTTCTTT. The entire variable domain, with the rest obtained from reference TRBV7-2 and TRBJ1-1, is as follows: GAGVSQSPSNKVTEKGKDVELRCDPISGHTALYWYRQSLGQGLEFLIYFQGNSAPDKSGLPSDRFSAERTGGSVSTLTIQRTQQEDSAVYLCASSLMGSEAFFGQGTRLTVV.

The genes are TRBV12-3 or TRBV12-4 and TRBJ1-3; D not resolved. This CDR3 spans 14 amino acids. The germline V and J ends were trimmed by 3 bases and 4 bases, with 10 bases remaining between them. The DNA of the CDR3 is TGTGCCAGCAGTTTGATCGGGTACGGAAACACCATATATTTT. It yields the protein CASSLIGYGNTIYF.

This clonotype occurred a few times. The chain employs TRBV7-2 and TRBJ2-4; 8 bases map to TRBD2. CDR3 length equals 14 residues. Germline V gene sequence: CDR1 SGHTA, CDR2 FQGNSA. Trimming removed 0 bases from V and 8 bases from J; junction bases left unmatched: 3. Here the CDR3 reads CASSLARGVDIQYF. The CDR3 coding sequence is TGTGCCAGCAGCTTAGCGCGGGGGGTTGACATTCAGTACTTC. The full variable domain, completed using reference TRBV7-2 and TRBJ2-4, is GAGVSQSPSNKVTEKGKDVELRCDPISGHTALYWYRQSLGQGLEFLIYFQGNSAPDKSGLPSDRFSAERTGGSVSTLTIQRTQQEDSAVYLCASSLARGVDIQYFGAGTRLSVL.

This clonotype has only a few counts. The chain joins TRBV19 to TRBJ2-1, with 11 bases identical to TRBD2. In germline, CDR1 is LNHDA, CDR2 SQIVND (reference sequence). CDR3 length equals 16 residues. V was clipped by 6 bases and J by 4 bases; unmatched bases: 8. Here the CDR3 reads CASRRGTSGPYNEQFF. CDR3 bases: TGTGCCAGTAGGAGGGGGACTAGCGGACCTTACAATGAGCAGTTCTTC.

In this sample, this clonotype turned up many times. The chain joins TRBV6-5 to TRBJ2-3; D remains unclear. CDR3 length equals 13 residues. V lost 6 bases, J lost 4 bases, and 11 bases lay in between. CDR1 MNHEY and CDR2 SVGAGI come from the germline V gene. Here the CDR3 DNA reads TGTGCCAGCAGGACACTGGTAGCAGATACGCAGTATTTT. The encoded protein is CASRTLVADTQYF.

The chain has TRBV11-2 and TRBJ2-5; D unresolved. The CDR3 runs 14 residues. The germline CDR1 and CDR2 sequences are SGHAT and FQNNGV. V lost 3 bases to trimming and J lost 7 bases, with 15 bases between them. The CDR3 nucleotides read TGTGCCAGCAGCTTCAAAGGACCGTCTACGACCCAGTACTTC. Translated: CASSFKGPSTTQYF. Full variable domain (outside the CDR3, taken from reference TRBV11-2 and TRBJ2-5): EAGVAQSPRYKIIEKRQSVAFWCNPISGHATLYWYQQILGQGPKLLIQFQNNGVVDDSQLPKDRFSAERLKGVDSTLKIQPAKLEDSAVYLCASSFKGPSTTQYFGPGTRLLVL.

This clonotype was detected many times. The gene calls are TRBV6-1 and TRBJ1-4; 9 bases are a match to TRBD1. CDR3 length equals 14 residues. Per germline, CDR1 MNHNS and CDR2 SASEGT. V shed 4 bases, J shed 8 bases, and the junction held 5 bases outside the gene matches. The CDR3 spells CASSGDRESEKLFF. CDR3 nucleotides: TGTGCCAGCAGTGGGGACAGGGAAAGCGAAAAACTGTTTTTT.

This clonotype was found a few times. The chain is built from TRBV7-2 and TRBJ2-3; a possible D gene is TRBD1 (6 bases). There are 15 residues in the CDR3. The V end was cut by 5 bases, the J end by 2 bases, with 14 bases between. Per the germline V gene, CDR1 is SGHTA and CDR2 is FQGNSA. Here the CDR3 DNA reads TGTGCCAGCAGCGATTCGGGACACCTCACAGATACGCAGTATTTT. Translation gives CASSDSGHLTDTQYF.

This clonotype was seen more than once but under ten times. The chain carries TRBV7-6 and TRBJ2-7, with 7 positions matching TRBD2. V gave up 5 bases and J gave up 3 bases; unmatched junction bases: 10. The CDR3 length is 15 residues. CDR1 and CDR2 from the germline V gene are SGHVS and FNYEAQ. The CDR3 sequence is CASSREAQSFYEQYF. The CDR3 DNA reads TGTGCCAGCAGCCGGGAGGCGCAATCTTTCTACGAGCAGTACTTC.

This clonotype appeared a few times. This chain connects TRBV3-1 to TRBJ2-6, with TRBD2 matching over 10 bases. The V segment lost 3 bases and the J segment 0 bases; nucleotides outside the gene matches: 8. The CDR3 length is 19 residues. Germline values: CDR1 LGHDT, CDR2 YNNKEL (reference sequence). CDR3 sequence reads: CASSQNPGLANSGANVLTF. DNA of the CDR3: TGTGCCAGCAGCCAGAACCCGGGACTAGCGAACTCTGGGGCCAACGTCCTGACTTTC.